These 6 T cell receptor beta chains were all obtained from the same sample, sequenced in a study of blood T cell repertoires in COVID-19 (dated by TCRdb to about 2020). Receptor libraries were prepared by the immunoSEQ multiplex PCR assay. As stored in TCRdb, this immuneACCESS dataset retains in-frame rearrangements with V and J assigned. A fraction of the clones does not appear; measured against another copy, unresolved V genes explain less than half of the discrepancy, and the remainder lacks a known reason. Recorded for this sample are 200,000 to 250,000 clones; 65% to 85% of them occurred a single time. The ten largest clones capture about 1.3% of the sample. Sequencing was done on a sample of peripheral blood. The receptors were sampled from a woman in her twenties or thirties with COVID-19, enrolled during active disease.

This clone was detected only once. The chain joins TRBV5-1 to TRBJ2-7, with D possibly TRBD2 on 6 matching bases. The CDR3 runs 13 residues. V was trimmed by 5 bases and J by 3 bases, leaving 12 bases between them. CDR1 and CDR2 (germline): SGHRS, YFSETQ. CDR3 residues: CASSKSGLYEQYF. In DNA form, the CDR3 reads TGCGCCAGCAGTAAAAGCGGGCTCTACGAGCAGTACTTC. The variable domain in full, with the rest retrieved from reference TRBV5-1 and TRBJ2-7, is KAGVTQTPRYLIKTRGQQVTLSCSPISGHRSVSWYQQTPGQGLQFLFEYFSETQRNKGNFPGRFSGRQFSNSRSEMNVSTLELGDSALYLCASSKSGLYEQYFGPGTRLTVT.

The chain recombines TRBV6-5 with TRBJ1-1, with 7 positions matching TRBD1. This CDR3 is built from 14 residues. Germline V gene sequence: CDR1 MNHEY, CDR2 SVGAGI. The trim removed 6 bases at V and 7 bases at J, leaving 11 bases unmatched. DNA for the CDR3: TGTGCCAGCAGAATCGACAGGGCCCGGGGTGAAGCTTTCTTT. Amino acids: CASRIDRARGEAFF.

Only one count was recorded for this clone. This chain connects TRBV19 to TRBJ1-5; TRBD1 aligns across 7 bases. The trim removed 1 base at V and 5 bases at J, leaving 2 bases unmatched. The CDR3 spans 14 residues. Per germline, CDR1 LNHDA and CDR2 SQIVND (reference sequence). The CDR3 sequence: CASSIVTGDQPQHF. CDR3 bases: TGTGCCAGTAGTATAGTAACAGGGGATCAGCCCCAGCATTTT.

The chain links TRBV12-5 to TRBJ2-1; TRBD2 agrees at 10 bases. The J segment lost 9 bases and the V segment lost 1 base, leaving 6 bases of the junction unmatched. The CDR3 runs to 15 residues. Per germline, CDR1 LGHNT and CDR2 FRNRAP. In nucleotides, the CDR3 is TGTGCTAGTGGTTTGGCGTTAGCGGGGGGTACTGAGCAGTTCTTC. Residues: CASGLALAGGTEQFF.

This chain joins TRBV24-1 and TRBJ2-3, with 7 bases lining up with TRBD2. The germline V gene has CDR1 KGHDR and CDR2 SFDVKD. CDR3 length equals 16 residues. Trimming at V came to 4 bases and at J to 1 base, leaving 7 bases not matched to a gene. The DNA for the CDR3 is TGTGCCACCAGTGACCCGGGACGGGGGGGCACAGATACGCAGTATTTT. This codes for CATSDPGRGGTDTQYF.

The genes are TRBV6-6 and TRBJ1-1; D is ambiguous. With 5 bases removed from V and 2 bases from J, the gap between germline ends came to 21 bases. Germline CDR1 and CDR2: MNHNY and SVGAGI (reference sequence). The CDR3 is made up of 17 amino acids. CDR3 in amino acids: CASSRRDPEGYNTEAFF. CDR3 sequence (DNA): TGTGCCAGCAGTCGGCGGGATCCGGAGGGCTACAACACTGAAGCTTTCTTT.